This is a list of T cell receptor beta chains from one sample in a study of blood T cells in healthy people across ages. TCRdb reprocessed the 5' RACE reads with MiXCR, giving one entry per CDR3 protein. The sample lists 1.5 million or so distinct CDR3 sequences; around two fifths were seen once. The source material was blood. Receptors were obtained from a woman between 18 and 29 years old in good health. Each CDR3 is given with its conserved first and last residue. D genes are given only for firm matches. Part of the rows lack a size; the others show once, few, many or a class for expanded clones.

j_call,v_call,d_call,clone_size,cdr3_nt,cdr3_aa
TRBJ1-2,TRBV3-1,TRBD1,few,TGTGCCAGCAGCCTCGCGACAGGGGGAAAAGCTAACTATGGCTACACCTTC,CASSLATGGKANYGYTF
TRBJ2-7,TRBV7-9,TRBD1,few,TGTGCCAGCAGCTTAAGCCAGGGGGCGCCCGAGCAGTACTTC,CASSLSQGAPEQYF
TRBJ2-7,TRBV20-1,TRBD1,NA,TGCAGTGCTAGAACAGGGGTCCGCGATGAGCAGTACTTC,CSARTGVRDEQYF
TRBJ1-2,TRBV20-1,TRBD1,NA,TGCAGTGCTACAACCGGGACAGGAAACTATGGCTACACCTTC,CSATTGTGNYGYTF
TRBJ2-1,TRBV5-6,TRBD2,NA,TGTGCCAGCAAGAGCGGGAACAGTTACAATGAGCAGTTCTTC,CASKSGNSYNEQFF
TRBJ1-1,TRBV3-1,NA,NA,TGTGCCAGCAGCCAAGATCCGCGCAGCCTGAACACTGAAGCTTTCTTT,CASSQDPRSLNTEAFF
TRBJ2-7,TRBV2,TRBD2,NA,TGTGCCAGCAGTGACGTAAGCTGGACTAGCGGGACTTACGAGCAGTACTTC,CASSDVSWTSGTYEQYF
TRBJ2-4,TRBV7-8,TRBD1,NA,TGTGCCAGCAGCCCCCGGGACAGCCCTCTAGCCAAAAACATTCAGTACTTC,CASSPRDSPLAKNIQYF
TRBJ1-1,TRBV6-6,NA,few,TGTGCCAGCAGAGACCGCCCGGGGGGGAACACTGAAGCTTTCTTT,CASRDRPGGNTEAFF
TRBJ1-1,TRBV20-1,NA,NA,TGCAGTGCTAGAGACGGATCTTTGGCGAACACTGAAGCTTTCTTT,CSARDGSLANTEAFF
TRBJ2-3,TRBV14,TRBD2,NA,TGTGCCAGCAGCCAGGGGACTACTACTAGCACAGATACGCAGTATTTT,CASSQGTTTSTDTQYF
TRBJ1-2,TRBV5-1,TRBD1,NA,TGCGCCAGCACCCCGGGACAGATTAACTATGGCTACACCTTC,CASTPGQINYGYTF
TRBJ2-4,TRBV7-8,TRBD1,once,TGTGCCAGCAGCCCCCGGACAGGGGGTACGGGAAACATTCAGTACTTC,CASSPRTGGTGNIQYF